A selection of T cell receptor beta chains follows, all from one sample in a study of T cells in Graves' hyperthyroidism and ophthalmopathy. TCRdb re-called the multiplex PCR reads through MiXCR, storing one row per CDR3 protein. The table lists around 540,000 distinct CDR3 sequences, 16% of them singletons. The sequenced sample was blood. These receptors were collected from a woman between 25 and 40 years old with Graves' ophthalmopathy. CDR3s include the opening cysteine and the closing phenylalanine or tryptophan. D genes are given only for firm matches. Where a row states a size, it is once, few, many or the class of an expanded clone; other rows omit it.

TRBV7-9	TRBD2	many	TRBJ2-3	TGTGCCAGTATAGCGGGAGATTACACAGATACGCAGTATTTT	CASIAGDYTDTQYF
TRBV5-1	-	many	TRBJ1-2	TGCGCCAGCAGCTTGGCCGTCGGGGACTATGGCTACACCTTC	CASSLAVGDYGYTF
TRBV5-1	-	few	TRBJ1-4	TGCGCCAGCAGCCCAGGTAGTGTGAATGAAAAACTGTTTTTT	CASSPGSVNEKLFF
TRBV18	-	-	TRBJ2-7	TGTGCCAGCTCACCCAGCGCAGGGATCTACGAGCAGTACTTC	CASSPSAGIYEQYF
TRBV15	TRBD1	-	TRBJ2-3	TGTGCCACCAGCGAAGGACAGGGCACAGATACGCAGTATTTT	CATSEGQGTDTQYF
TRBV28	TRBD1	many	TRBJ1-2	TGTGCCAGCAGTTTCAGGGGGTCAGGCTACACCTTC	CASSFRGSGYTF
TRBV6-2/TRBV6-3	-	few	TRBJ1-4	TGTGCCAGCAGTTCAAACCGGGAACCACGGGGCGAAAAACTGTTTTTT	CASSSNREPRGEKLFF
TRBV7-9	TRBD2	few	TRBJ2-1	TGTGCCAGCAGCTTAGCAACTAGCGGGAGTAAGTTCTTC	CASSLATSGSKFF
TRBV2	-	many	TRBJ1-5	TGTGCCAGCGGGGAGTCCTTATTTTCGGATCAGCCCCAGCATTTT	CASGESLFSDQPQHF
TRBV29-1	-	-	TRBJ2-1	TGCAGCGTTGGTTTGTCTCACAGAAATGAGCAGTTCTTC	CSVGLSHRNEQFF
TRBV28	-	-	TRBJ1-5	TGTGCCAGCAGTTTTTTGGGGGGTGACAATCAGCCCCAGCATTTT	CASSFLGGDNQPQHF
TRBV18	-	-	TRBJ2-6	TGTGCCAGCTCACCAAGTCTTGCTTCTGGGGCCAACGTCCTGACTTTC	CASSPSLASGANVLTF
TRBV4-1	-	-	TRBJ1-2	TGCGCCAGCACTAATTCGCAGGGAGTCGATGGCTACACCTTC	CASTNSQGVDGYTF
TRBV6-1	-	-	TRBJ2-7	TGTGCCAGCAGAGGGGGGATAGAGCAGTACTTC	CASRGGIEQYF
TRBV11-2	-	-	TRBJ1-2	TGTGCCAGCAGCTTAGAGAGACGGTCAGGCTACACCTTC	CASSLERRSGYTF
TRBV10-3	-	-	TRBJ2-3	TGTGCCATCAGTGTTAAGGGGCCCTCGGGAGATACGCAGTATTTT	CAISVKGPSGDTQYF
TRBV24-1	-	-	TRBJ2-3	TGTGCCACCAGTGACCAGGTGGATACGCAGTATTTT	CATSDQVDTQYF
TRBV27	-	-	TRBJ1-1	TGTGCCAGCAGTCCCCAGACAGGCTTGACTGAAGCTTTCTTT	CASSPQTGLTEAFF
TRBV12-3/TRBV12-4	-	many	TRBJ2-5	TGTGCCAGCAGTTTTCCCGGTACCCAAGAGACCCAGTACTTC	CASSFPGTQETQYF
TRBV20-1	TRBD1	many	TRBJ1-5	TGCAGTGCTGAAGTCTTGGGCTCCGGGACAGTCGTCCAGCCCCAGCATTTT	CSAEVLGSGTVVQPQHF
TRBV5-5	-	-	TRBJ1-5	TGTGCCAGCAGCTGGGGGCAGGGTCCTACCGAGCCCCAGCATTTT	CASSWGQGPTEPQHF
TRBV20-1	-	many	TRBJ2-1	TGCAGTGCTAGAAGTAGCGGAGGACTCCCCGAGCAGTTCTTC	CSARSSGGLPEQFF
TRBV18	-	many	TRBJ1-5	TGTGCCAGTCGGACAGACAATCAGCCCCAGCATTTT	CASRTDNQPQHF
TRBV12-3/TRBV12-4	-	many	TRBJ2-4	TGTGCCAGCAGTCGGGGGATCCTAGCCAAAAACATTCAGTACTTC	CASSRGILAKNIQYF
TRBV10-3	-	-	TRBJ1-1	TGTGCCAGCACCGGGACACTGACTACTGAAGCTTTCTTT	CASTGTLTTEAFF
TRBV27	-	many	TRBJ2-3	TGTGCCAGCAGTCCCGTCGGGGGAGTGGTTACAGATACGCAGTATTTT	CASSPVGGVVTDTQYF
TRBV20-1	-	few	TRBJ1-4	TGCAGTGCTACGACAGCGACTAATGAAAAACTGTTTTTT	CSATTATNEKLFF
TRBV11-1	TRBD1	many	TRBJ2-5	TGTGCCAGCAGCTCGTCAGGGACAGGGGCAAACGGAGAGACCCAGTACTTC	CASSSSGTGANGETQYF
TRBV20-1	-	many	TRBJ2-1	TGCACCACCGGGGGAGCGGGCAATGAGCAGTTCTTC	CTTGGAGNEQFF
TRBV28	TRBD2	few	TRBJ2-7	TGTGCCATAGGGCGGGGGAGGGGAGGCCTGGAGCAGTACTTC	CAIGRGRGGLEQYF
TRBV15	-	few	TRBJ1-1	TGTGCCACCAGGGGCCCCCAGAACACTGAAGCTTTCTTT	CATRGPQNTEAFF
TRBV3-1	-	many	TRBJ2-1	TGTGCCACGAGCTCCTACAATGAGCAGTTCTTC	CATSSYNEQFF
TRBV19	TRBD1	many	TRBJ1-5	TGTGCCACCGAGACAGGGGTAGGCAATCAGCCCCAGCATTTT	CATETGVGNQPQHF
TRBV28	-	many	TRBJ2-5	TGTGCCAGCAGGAAGGGCGGGAATATAGAAGAGACCCAGTACTTC	CASRKGGNIEETQYF
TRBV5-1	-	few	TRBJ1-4	TGCGCCAGCAGCTTGGCCGGTTCTAATGAAAAACTGTTTTTT	CASSLAGSNEKLFF
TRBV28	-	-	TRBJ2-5	TGTGCCAGCAGTTTGGGGACACTTGAGACCCAGTACTTC	CASSLGTLETQYF
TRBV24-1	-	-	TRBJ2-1	TGTGCCACCGGTCGTAACTCCTACAATGAGCAGTTCTTC	CATGRNSYNEQFF
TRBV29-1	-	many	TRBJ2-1	TGCAGCGGTTCCGCCGGGACCACCAATGAGCAGTTCTTC	CSGSAGTTNEQFF
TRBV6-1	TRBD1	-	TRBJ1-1	TGTGCCAGCACCTCCGCGTCCGGACAGGGGGTTGGCACTGAAGCTTTCTTT	CASTSASGQGVGTEAFF
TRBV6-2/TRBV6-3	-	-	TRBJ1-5	TGTGCCAGCGGAGGGCGGGGGAGCAATCAGCCCCAGCATTTT	CASGGRGSNQPQHF
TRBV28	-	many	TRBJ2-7	TGTGCCAGCAGTTTAGTTGGGGGCCGGGGGGCCTACGAGCAGTACTTC	CASSLVGGRGAYEQYF
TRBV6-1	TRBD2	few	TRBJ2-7	TGTGCCAGCAAGCCTAGCGGGCGACTGGGGCACGAGCAGTACTTC	CASKPSGRLGHEQYF
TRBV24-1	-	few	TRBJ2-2	TGTGCCACCAGTGACCTACAACCCGCGAACACCGGGGAGCTGTTTTTT	CATSDLQPANTGELFF
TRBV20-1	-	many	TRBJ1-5	TGCAGTGCTAGCCCGGGCCTGGATCAGCCCCAGCATTTT	CSASPGLDQPQHF
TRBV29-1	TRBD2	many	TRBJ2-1	TGCAGCGCCGATGTCGGACTAGCGTATAATGAGCAGTTCTTC	CSADVGLAYNEQFF
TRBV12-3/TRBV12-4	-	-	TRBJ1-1	TGTGCCAGCAGTTTACTCCAGGATACGGCCGAAGCTTTCTTT	CASSLLQDTAEAFF
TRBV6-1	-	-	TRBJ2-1	TGTGCCAGCAGTCGAACAGAAATTAGCTCCTACAATGAGCAGTTCTTC	CASSRTEISSYNEQFF
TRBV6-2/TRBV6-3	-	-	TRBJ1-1	TGTGCCAGCAGTTCTCGGACCGATCTTAACACTGAAGCTTTCTTT	CASSSRTDLNTEAFF
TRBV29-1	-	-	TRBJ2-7	TGCAGCGTGATCCCCACGGGGTACGGGCAGTACTTC	CSVIPTGYGQYF
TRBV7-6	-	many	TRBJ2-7	TGTGCCAGCAGCTTGGGGGGAGCGGGCCTCGAGCAGTACTTC	CASSLGGAGLEQYF
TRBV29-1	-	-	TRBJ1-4	TGCAGCGTTGAAGGGGGCCCAACTAATGAAAAACTGTTTTTT	CSVEGGPTNEKLFF
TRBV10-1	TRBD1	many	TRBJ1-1	TGCGCCAGCAGTGAGTCGTTTGGCAGGGGGAGGACTGAAGCTTTCTTT	CASSESFGRGRTEAFF
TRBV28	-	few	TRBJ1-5	TGTGCCAGCAGTTTATCGGGTACTACGTCTCAGCCCCAGCATTTT	CASSLSGTTSQPQHF
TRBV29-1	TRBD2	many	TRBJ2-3	TGCAGCGTTGCTACTAGCGGCCTTGTGGGAGATACGCAGTATTTT	CSVATSGLVGDTQYF